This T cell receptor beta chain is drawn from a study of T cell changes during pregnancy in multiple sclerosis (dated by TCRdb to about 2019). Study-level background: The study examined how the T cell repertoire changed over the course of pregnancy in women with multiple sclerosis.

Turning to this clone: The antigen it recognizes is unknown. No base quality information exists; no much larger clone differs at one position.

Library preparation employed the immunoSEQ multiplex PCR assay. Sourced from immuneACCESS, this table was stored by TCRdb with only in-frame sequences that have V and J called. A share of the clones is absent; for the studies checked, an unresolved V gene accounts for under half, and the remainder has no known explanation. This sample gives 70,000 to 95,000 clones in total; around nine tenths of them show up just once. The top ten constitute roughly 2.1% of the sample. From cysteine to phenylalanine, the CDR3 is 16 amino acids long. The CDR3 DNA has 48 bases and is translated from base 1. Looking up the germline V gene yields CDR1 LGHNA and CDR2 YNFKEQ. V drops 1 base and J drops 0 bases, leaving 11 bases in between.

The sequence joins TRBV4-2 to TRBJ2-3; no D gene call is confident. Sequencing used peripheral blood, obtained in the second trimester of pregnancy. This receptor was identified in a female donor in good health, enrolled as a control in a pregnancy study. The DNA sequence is TGTGCCAGCAGCCAAGGATCCGCGATTAGCACAGATACGCAGTATTTT. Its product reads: CASSQGSAISTDTQYF.